The next 30 T cell receptor beta chains were all read from a single sample in a study of early T cells in non-severe SARS-CoV-2 infection (dated by TCRdb to about 2021). The library was made by 5' RACE. TCRdb shows the sequencer as NextSeq 500. TCRdb cleaned the public reads at Q25 with fastp, built clones with MiXCR and kept in-frame beta chains. Rows are unified per CDR3 protein, each entry keeping the most common DNA and genes. Present in this sample are some 30,000 distinct CDR3 sequences, 3% to 4% of which were seen just once. The ten largest account for about 7.5% of the sample. The sequenced material came from whole blood. The receptors here all came from an adult who was a healthcare worker with PCR-confirmed SARS-CoV-2 infection or an uninfected control (not recorded which).

This clonotype was counted ten times or more. The chain carries TRBV29-1 and TRBJ1-2, with TRBD1 matching over 8 bases. The length of the CDR3 is 12 residues. Per germline, CDR1 SQVTM and CDR2 ANQGSEA. V was clipped by 4 bases and J by 6 bases; unmatched bases: 4. The DNA for the CDR3 is TGCAGCGTTGGGGCAGGGGGCCATGGCTACACCTTC. This gives the protein CSVGAGGHGYTF. Full variable domain (rest looked up from reference TRBV29-1 and TRBJ1-2): SAVISQKPSRDICQRGTSLTIQCQVDSQVTMMFWYRQQPGQSLTLIATANQGSEATYESGFVIDKFPISRPNLTFSTLTVSNMSPEDSSIYLCSVGAGGHGYTFGSGTRLTVV.

This clonotype was recorded many times. The chain recombines TRBV3-1 with TRBJ2-2; D is possibly TRBD2 (5 bases). This CDR3 has 17 residues. Germline V gene sequence: CDR1 LGHDT, CDR2 YNNKEL (reference sequence). The V end lost 0 bases, the J end lost 4 bases, and 15 bases lay between the germline ends. CDR3: CASSQEAPAAGTGELFF. CDR3 DNA sequence: TGTGCCAGCAGCCAAGAGGCGCCCGCGGCGGGCACCGGGGAGCTGTTTTTT.

This clonotype has ten or more counts. The chain uses TRBV5-1 and TRBJ2-1; unclear D gene. The CDR3 length is 14 residues. The ends were cut back, 1 base at V and 0 bases at J, with 5 bases in the middle. Germline V gene sequence: CDR1 SGHRS, CDR2 YFSETQ. The CDR3 region has the DNA TGCGCCAGCAGCTTGACAGCCTCCTACAATGAGCAGTTCTTC. Amino acid sequence: CASSLTASYNEQFF.

This clonotype was observed at least ten times. The gene calls are TRBV9 and TRBJ2-2; 10 bases match TRBD2. The CDR3 has 17 amino acids. The germline gives CDR1 SGDLS, CDR2 YYNGEE. V gave up 3 bases and J gave up 6 bases; unmatched junction bases: 11. CDR3 in DNA: TGTGCCAGCAGCGCCCCACTAGCGGGACTAAACTCCGGGGAGCTGTTTTTT. Its protein is CASSAPLAGLNSGELFF.

There are many counts of this clonotype. The CDR3 spells CASSLDPGKNTEAFF. CDR3 DNA sequence: TGTGCCAGCAGTTTAGATCCGGGCAAGAACACTGAAGCTTTCTTT. The chain joins TRBV27 to TRBJ1-1; D is ambiguous. With 2 bases removed from V and 1 base from J, the gap between germline ends came to 11 bases. Germline V lookup: CDR1 MNHEY, CDR2 SMNVEV (reference sequence). The CDR3 runs to 15 residues.

This clonotype was counted many times. V gene TRBV27 combines with J gene TRBJ1-4; D perhaps matches TRBD1 (5 bases). Germline assignment: CDR1 MNHEY and CDR2 SMNVEV (reference sequence). The CDR3 contains 15 residues. The ends were cut back, 3 bases at V and 6 bases at J, with 14 bases in the middle. The CDR3, as DNA: TGTGCCAGCAGTTTGGGTAACGGGGCTCATGAAAAACTGTTTTTT. Its translation: CASSLGNGAHEKLFF.

As regards this clonotype: With a much larger clone just one base away, this may be a read error. CDR3 sequence: CASSSRVDTQYF. CDR3 sequence (DNA): TGTGCCAGCAGCTCGAGAGTAGATACGCAGTATTTT. J is TRBJ2-3 and V is TRBV7-2, with D unclear. Germline CDR1 reads SGHTA; CDR2 reads FQGNSA. The CDR3 length is 12 residues. Trimming removed 4 bases at V and 5 bases at J, with 7 bases between.

This clonotype was counted ten times or more. The J gene is TRBJ2-7, the V gene TRBV4-2; D is possibly TRBD2 (7 bases). V was shortened by 2 bases and J by 2 bases, with 10 bases between the two germline ends. CDR1 LGHNA and CDR2 YNFKEQ come from the germline V gene. This CDR3 spans 14 amino acids. In DNA form, the CDR3 reads TGTGCCAGCAGCCAACGGGGGGCCACCTACGAGCAGTACTTC. Translation: CASSQRGATYEQYF.

This clonotype has a handful of counts. The V call is TRBV15, the J call TRBJ1-4; D uncertain. The V gene lost 3 bases and the J gene lost 2 bases, with 7 bases spanning the gap. Germline-derived CDR1 and CDR2 are LNHNV and YYDKDF (reference sequence). This CDR3 is built from 14 residues. The CDR3 DNA reads TGTGCCACCAGCAGTATAGGTACTAATGAAAAACTGTTTTTT. Its protein product is CATSSIGTNEKLFF. Together with reference TRBV15 and TRBJ1-4, the CDR3 gives the full variable domain: DAMVIQNPRYQVTQFGKPVTLSCSQTLNHNVMYWYQQKSSQAPKLLFHYYDKDFNNEADTPDNFQSRRPNTSFCFLDIRSPGLGDTAMYLCATSSIGTNEKLFFGSGTQLSVL.

This clonotype was counted ten times or more. The V gene is TRBV9, the J gene TRBJ1-1, with a weak D call TRBD1 (5 bases). Trimming took off 0 bases at V and 5 bases at J, with 8 bases between the two ends. Germline loops: CDR1 SGDLS, CDR2 YYNGEE. This CDR3 spans 13 amino acids. The CDR3 DNA sequence: TGTGCCAGCAGCGTAGAGGGGTATACTGAAGCTTTCTTT. This codes for CASSVEGYTEAFF.

This clonotype was found many times. The chain recombines TRBV12-5 with TRBJ1-1; D uncertain. CDR3 size: 13 residues. Germline CDR1 LGHNT, CDR2 FRNRAP. With 6 bases removed from V and 1 base from J, the gap between germline ends came to 9 bases. The CDR3 here is CASGEGWNTEAFF. CDR3 in DNA: TGTGCTAGTGGAGAGGGTTGGAACACTGAAGCTTTCTTT.

This clonotype was seen repeatedly, ten times or more. The CDR3 protein is CASSFLAANTGELFF. The CDR3 DNA reads as TGTGCCAGCAGTTTCCTAGCAGCGAACACCGGGGAGCTGTTTTTT. The genes are TRBV6-1 and TRBJ2-2; tentatively, D is TRBD2 (5 bases). The CDR3 spans 15 residues. Germline CDR1 MNHNS, CDR2 SASEGT. The V end lost 5 bases, the J end lost 0 bases, and 10 bases lay between the germline ends.

This clonotype was observed many times. The gene calls are TRBV7-2 and TRBJ2-7; 10 nucleotides agree with TRBD2. Germline loops: CDR1 SGHTA, CDR2 FQGNSA. The junction had 21 bases not matched to a gene; V was cut back by 4 bases and J by 6 bases. The CDR3 covers 19 residues. The CDR3 nucleotides read TGTGCCAGCAGCTATAGGACTAGCGGACCTCGTGTTATAGAGAGCGAGCAGTACTTC. The encoded protein is CASSYRTSGPRVIESEQYF.

This clonotype was observed many times. The chain recombines TRBV12-3 or TRBV12-4 with TRBJ2-7; D is undetermined. The CDR3 contains 13 residues. Trimming pared 3 bases from V and 3 bases from J, leaving 9 bases between. The CDR3 DNA is TGTGCCAGCAGTTTTGGGGTAAACTACGAGCAGTACTTC. Its translation: CASSFGVNYEQYF.

This clonotype was observed a handful of times. The chain carries TRBV7-8 and TRBJ2-1, with 7 bases lining up with TRBD2. The CDR3 consists of 15 residues. Trimming at V came to 5 bases and at J to 8 bases, leaving 12 bases not matched to a gene. The germline V gene has CDR1 SGHVS and CDR2 FQNEAQ. The CDR3 loop reads CASSPTLTSSYEQFF. DNA for the CDR3: TGTGCCAGCAGCCCAACCTTGACTAGCAGTTATGAGCAGTTCTTC.

There are many counts of this clonotype. The chain carries TRBV6-5 and TRBJ2-3; TRBD2 matches at 15 bases. There are 16 residues in the CDR3. The J segment lost 13 bases and the V segment lost 5 bases, leaving 13 bases of the junction unmatched. The V gene's germline CDR1 is MNHEY and CDR2 SVGAGI. CDR3 DNA: TGTGCCAGCAGTCCTGGGACTAGCGGGGGGTCCCTCAACAAGTATTTT. Amino acid sequence: CASSPGTSGGSLNKYF.

This clonotype showed up many times. The chain has TRBV20-1 and TRBJ1-5; 8 positions match TRBD1. The CDR3 is 16 amino acids. Trimming removed 5 bases from V and 1 base from J; junction bases left unmatched: 10. Germline V gene lookup returns CDR1 DFQATT and CDR2 SNEGSKA (reference sequence). This CDR3 reads CSAGDRRSGSNQPQHF. CDR3 sequence (DNA): TGCAGTGCTGGGGACAGGCGCTCCGGGAGCAATCAGCCCCAGCATTTT.

This clonotype appeared many times. The chain combines TRBV10-3 with TRBJ2-1, with 11 positions matching TRBD2. CDR3 length equals 15 residues. From germline, CDR1 is ENHRY and CDR2 SYGVKD. Germline trimming cut 9 bases from V and 4 bases from J; bases unmatched to any gene: 8. The CDR3 here is CAIRDTSGRYNEQFF. The CDR3, as DNA: TGTGCCATACGTGACACTAGCGGGAGATACAATGAGCAGTTCTTC.

This clonotype was observed many times. V is TRBV6-5 and J is TRBJ2-7; 7 nucleotides match TRBD2. Germline loops: CDR1 MNHEY, CDR2 SVGAGI. This CDR3 is 13 amino acids long. Germline trimming cut 2 bases from V and 3 bases from J; bases unmatched to any gene: 1. The CDR3 protein is CASSYGGDYEQYF. The DNA for the CDR3 is TGTGCCAGCAGTTACGGGGGGGACTACGAGCAGTACTTC.

The table lists this clonotype with many counts. CDR3 loop: CASSPLPRFDTEAFF. In nucleotides, the CDR3 is TGTGCCAGCTCACCCCTCCCACGGTTCGACACTGAAGCTTTCTTT. V usage is TRBV18 and J usage is TRBJ1-1; no clear D. The CDR3 has 15 residues. In germline, CDR1 is KGHSH, CDR2 LQKENI. V gave up 3 bases and J gave up 3 bases, with 14 bases separating them.

The chain has TRBV7-6 and TRBJ2-5, with D perhaps being TRBD1 or TRBD2 (6 bases each). V gave up 1 base and J gave up 1 base, with 13 bases separating them. There are 16 residues in the CDR3. Germline assignment: CDR1 SGHVS and CDR2 FNYEAQ. CDR3 nucleotides: TGTGCCAGCAGCTTAGGGGGGGCAACCGTCCAAGAGACCCAGTACTTC. As protein: CASSLGGATVQETQYF. The entire variable domain, with the rest obtained from reference TRBV7-6 and TRBJ2-5, is as follows: GAGVSQSPRYKVTKRGQDVALRCDPISGHVSLYWYRQALGQGPEFLTYFNYEAQQDKSGLPNDRFSAERPEGSISTLTIQRTEQRDSAMYRCASSLGGATVQETQYFGPGTRLLVL.

There are a few counts of this clonotype. The genes are TRBV12-3 or TRBV12-4 and TRBJ2-4; D ambiguous. Deletions cut 9 bases from V and 9 bases from J, with 12 bases between. CDR3 length equals 11 residues. This chain's CDR3 is CASSLPGIQYF. As DNA, the CDR3 is TGTGCCAGTTCCCTACCGGGCATTCAGTACTTC.

This clonotype is labeled medium-sized. The chain has TRBV7-9 and TRBJ2-3; D unresolved. The V gene lost 5 bases and the J gene lost 5 bases, with 20 bases spanning the gap. Germline V gene data show CDR1 as SEHNR and CDR2 as FQNEAQ (reference sequence). CDR3 length: 16 residues. The CDR3 nucleotides are TGTGCCAGCAGCCCAACCCTAGGGCGCTTGGGAGATACGCAGTATTTT. Amino acids: CASSPTLGRLGDTQYF.

This clonotype came up many times. The chain couples TRBV12-3 or TRBV12-4 to TRBJ2-2; a weak D match, TRBD2 (6 bases). The V end lost 0 bases, the J end lost 2 bases, and 10 bases lay between the germline ends. This CDR3 spans 16 amino acids. CDR3 DNA: TGTGCCAGCAGTTTAGCCGGCGGGGAAAACACCGGGGAGCTGTTTTTT. This translates into CASSLAGGENTGELFF.

This clonotype was found many times. J is TRBJ2-7 and V is TRBV27; D is unclear. V gave up 4 bases and J gave up 1 base, with 23 bases separating them. The germline V gene has CDR1 MNHEY and CDR2 SMNVEV (reference sequence). This CDR3 has 18 amino acids. The CDR3 reads CASSSARGGPGGSYEQYF. The CDR3 DNA reads as TGTGCCAGCAGTTCCGCCCGCGGTGGCCCAGGTGGGTCCTACGAGCAGTACTTC.

This clonotype was detected many times. The gene calls are TRBV5-1 and TRBJ2-7; 8 bases are a match to TRBD2. Losses at the gene ends were 4 bases for V and 6 bases for J; bases not matched to a gene: 15. The germline gives CDR1 SGHRS, CDR2 YFSETQ. This CDR3 comprises 16 residues. The CDR3 spells CASSPGLGREDGEQYF. The CDR3 bases are TGCGCCAGCAGCCCCGGGCTGGGGCGGGAGGATGGCGAGCAGTACTTC.

This clonotype has a count of ten or more. The V and J genes are TRBV29-1 and TRBJ1-2; D ambiguous. There are 12 residues in the CDR3. Germline CDR1 reads SQVTM; CDR2 reads ANQGSEA. Trimming removed 8 bases at V and 1 base at J, with 11 bases between. The CDR3 DNA is TGCAGCTGGAGTAGAAGTAACTATGGCTACACCTTC. It codes for CSWSRSNYGYTF.

This clonotype showed up just a few times. The chain links TRBV5-5 to TRBJ1-2; perhaps TRBD1 as D (5 bases). The V end was cut by 7 bases, the J end by 3 bases, with 16 bases between. The CDR3 totals 14 residues. Germline V gene lookup returns CDR1 SGHKS and CDR2 YYEKEE (reference sequence). The CDR3 bases are TGTGCCAGCCGACCGGGGGAATTCGACTATGGCTACACCTTC. Residues: CASRPGEFDYGYTF.

A few counts support this clonotype. The chain combines TRBV29-1 with TRBJ2-2, with D unresolved. Trimming took 4 bases from V and 5 from J, leaving 2 bases between them. The V gene's germline CDR1 is SQVTM and CDR2 ANQGSEA. The CDR3 sequence is 10 residues long. The CDR3 DNA is TGCAGCGTTGGGACCGGGGAGCTGTTTTTT. Its protein is CSVGTGELFF.

This clonotype occurred many times. This chain joins TRBV6-9 and TRBJ2-5; 11 bases map to TRBD2. The CDR3 has 17 amino acids. Germline loops: CDR1 MNHGY, CDR2 SVAAGI. Trimming at V came to 5 bases and at J to 1 base, leaving 9 bases not matched to a gene. This chain's CDR3 is CASSLPASGRFQETQYF. CDR3 DNA sequence: TGTGCCAGCAGTCTCCCCGCTAGCGGGAGGTTCCAAGAGACCCAGTACTTC.